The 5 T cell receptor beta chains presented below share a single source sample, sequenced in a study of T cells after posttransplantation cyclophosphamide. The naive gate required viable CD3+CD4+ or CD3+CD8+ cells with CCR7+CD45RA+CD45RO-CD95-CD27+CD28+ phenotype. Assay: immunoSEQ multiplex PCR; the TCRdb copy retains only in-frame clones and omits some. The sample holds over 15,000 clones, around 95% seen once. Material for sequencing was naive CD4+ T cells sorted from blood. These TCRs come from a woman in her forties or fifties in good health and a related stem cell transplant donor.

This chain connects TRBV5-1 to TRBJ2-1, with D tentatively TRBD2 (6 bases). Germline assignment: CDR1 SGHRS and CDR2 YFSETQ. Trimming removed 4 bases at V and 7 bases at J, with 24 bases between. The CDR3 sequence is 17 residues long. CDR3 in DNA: TGCGCCAGCAGCGTCCCAACCGGGAGTTTAGGAGGGAATGAGCAGTTCTTC. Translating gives CASSVPTGSLGGNEQFF.

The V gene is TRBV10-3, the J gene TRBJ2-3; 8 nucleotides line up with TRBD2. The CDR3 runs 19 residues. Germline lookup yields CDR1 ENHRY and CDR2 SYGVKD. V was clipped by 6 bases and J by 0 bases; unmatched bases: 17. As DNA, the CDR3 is TGTGCCATCAGGGCGCTTGGTGCGGGAGGAATCTCTAGCACAGATACGCAGTATTTT. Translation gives CAIRALGAGGISSTDTQYF.

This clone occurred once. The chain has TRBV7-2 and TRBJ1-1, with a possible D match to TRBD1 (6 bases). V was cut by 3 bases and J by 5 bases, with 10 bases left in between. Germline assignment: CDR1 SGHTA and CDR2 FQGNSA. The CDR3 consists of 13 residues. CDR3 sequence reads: CASSLGARTEAFF. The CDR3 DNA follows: TGTGCCAGCAGCTTGGGGGCAAGAACTGAAGCTTTCTTT. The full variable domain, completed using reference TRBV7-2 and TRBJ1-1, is GAGVSQSPSNKVTEKGKDVELRCDPISGHTALYWYRQSLGQGLEFLIYFQGNSAPDKSGLPSDRFSAERTGGSVSTLTIQRTQQEDSAVYLCASSLGARTEAFFGQGTRLTVV.

CDR3 residues: CASSLLGQSSGNTIYF. The CDR3 nucleotides read TGTGCCAGCAGCTTACTAGGACAGAGCTCTGGAAACACCATATATTTT. This rearrangement joins TRBV7-6 to TRBJ1-3; maybe TRBD1 (6 bases). CDR1 SGHVS and CDR2 FNYEAQ come from the germline V gene. The germline V and J ends were trimmed by 2 bases and 0 bases, with 11 bases remaining between them. The CDR3 has 16 residues.

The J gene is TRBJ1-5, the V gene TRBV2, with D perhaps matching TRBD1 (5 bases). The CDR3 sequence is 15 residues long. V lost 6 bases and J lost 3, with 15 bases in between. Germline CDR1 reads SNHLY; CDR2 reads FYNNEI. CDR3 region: CASRAGLRNNQPQHF. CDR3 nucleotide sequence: TGTGCCAGCAGGGCGGGACTCAGAAACAATCAGCCCCAGCATTTT.